This TCR beta chain was sequenced during a study of T cell responses to AZD1222 COVID-19 vaccine. General observations from the study: Only after the peak T cell response were repertoires sampled. Clonal diversity was possibly underestimated; the donors were predominantly white British and more often female.

Turning to this clone: Its antigen is still unknown.

The table came from immunoSEQ multiplex PCR; TCRdb's copy has only in-frame clones and leaves some out. The sample lists some 130,000 clones; under 95% were seen once. Germline V gene lookup returns CDR1 MGHDK and CDR2 SYGVNS. CDR3 length: 14 residues. V lost 4 bases and J lost 1, with 10 bases in between. The receptor's source is an adult in good health. This chain links TRBV25-1 with TRBJ1-2; no reliable D call. Sequenced here: peripheral blood, sampled on day 0 of AZD1222 vaccination. CDR3 sequence reads: CASSVYQLNYGYTF. The CDR3 DNA is TGTGCCAGCAGTGTGTACCAGCTTAACTATGGCTACACCTTC.